The 17 T cell receptor beta chains in this list originate from one sample, sequenced in a study of T cells in localized non-small cell lung cancer. Generated by immunoSEQ multiplex PCR, the TCRdb table keeps only in-frame clones and is missing some. The repertoire holds approximately 35,000 clones, with around 92% as singletons. The material was peripheral blood, obtained before any cancer treatment. The source is a female donor older than 55 with stage I lung adenocarcinoma.

The V and J genes are TRBV20-1 and TRBJ2-1; D gene ambiguous. Germline loops: CDR1 DFQATT, CDR2 SNEGSKA (reference sequence). The V end lost 6 bases, the J end lost 4 bases, and 7 bases lay between the germline ends. The length of the CDR3 is 11 residues. CDR3 bases: TGCAGTGCCCGGGTTTACAATGAGCAGTTCTTC. It is translated as CSARVYNEQFF.

The chain combines TRBV5-8 with TRBJ2-7; 9 nucleotides match TRBD1. V lost 0 bases and J lost 4; bases outside the gene matches: 5. Germline V lookup: CDR1 SGHTS, CDR2 YDEGEE. The CDR3 has 15 amino acids. The CDR3 region is CASSLGGTGTYEQYF. CDR3 bases: TGTGCCAGCAGCTTGGGCGGGACAGGGACATACGAGCAGTACTTC.

The rearrangement links TRBV5-1 to TRBJ1-2; 9 bases line up with TRBD1. V lost 0 bases, J lost 5 bases, and 2 bases stayed unmatched. The CDR3 totals 14 residues. Germline CDR1 and CDR2: SGHRS and YFSETQ. CDR3 sequence reads: CASSLGTGDYGYTF. CDR3 bases: TGCGCCAGCAGCTTGGGGACAGGGGATTATGGCTACACCTTC. Together with reference TRBV5-1 and TRBJ1-2, the CDR3 gives the full variable domain: KAGVTQTPRYLIKTRGQQVTLSCSPISGHRSVSWYQQTPGQGLQFLFEYFSETQRNKGNFPGRFSGRQFSNSRSEMNVSTLELGDSALYLCASSLGTGDYGYTFGSGTRLTVV.

CDR3: CSVAPANEQFF. DNA for the CDR3: TGCAGCGTTGCCCCGGCCAATGAGCAGTTCTTC. The chain couples TRBV29-1 to TRBJ2-1; D gene ambiguous. V was trimmed by 4 bases and J by 6 bases, leaving 7 bases between them. The CDR3 spans 11 residues. Germline loops: CDR1 SQVTM, CDR2 ANQGSEA.

This clone was seen more than once but under ten times. CDR3 nucleotides: TGTGCCAGCAGCCAATCCCCAGGGGGCAATTATAATTCACCCCTCCACTTT. Translation gives CASSQSPGGNYNSPLHF. The rearrangement links TRBV16 to TRBJ1-6; 8 nucleotides agree with TRBD1. V dropped 0 bases and J dropped 4; count of bases not matched to a gene: 5. CDR3 length equals 17 residues. Germline CDR1 reads KGHSY; CDR2 reads FQNENV.

The CDR3 DNA sequence: TGTGCCAGCAGGGTCGGGACGGATTATGGCTACACCTTC. As protein: CASRVGTDYGYTF. J is TRBJ1-2 and V is TRBV6-1, with D possibly matching TRBD1 (5 bases). V lost 6 bases and J lost 5, with 13 bases in between. The germline gives CDR1 MNHNS, CDR2 SASEGT. The length of the CDR3 is 13 residues.

This sequence joins TRBV6-1 and TRBJ2-5; a possible D gene is TRBD1 (6 bases). CDR3 length equals 12 residues. Looked up from germline, CDR1 is MNHNS and CDR2 is SASEGT. Trimming took 7 bases from V and 5 from J, leaving 11 bases between them. In nucleotides, the CDR3 is TGTGCCAGCAAGGGGGACGGGGAGACCCAGTACTTC. It specifies CASKGDGETQYF.

The chain recombines TRBV7-9 with TRBJ2-5; TRBD1 might be the D (5 bases). The J call could be wrong; TRBJ2-7 is a better fit for the DNA end. The CDR3 runs to 13 residues. Germline V CDR1 and CDR2: SEHNR, FQNEAQ (reference sequence). The CDR3 DNA is TGTGCCAGCAGCTTAGATCTGGGGCACGAGCAGTACTTC. This codes for CASSLDLGHEQYF.

This chain uses TRBV21-1 with TRBJ1-2; the table assigns TRBD1, which was not confirmed against the DNA. TRBV21-1 is a pseudogene locus. CDR3 length: 15 amino acids. The CDR3 region has the DNA TGTGCCAGCAGCAAAGCAGGCAGGGCGCACTATGGCTACACCTTC. Translation gives CASSKAGRAHYGYTF.

The chain joins TRBV7-2 to TRBJ2-1; TRBD2 aligns across 11 bases. Trimming removed 3 bases from V and 2 bases from J; junction bases left unmatched: 6. This CDR3 has 17 residues. Germline V gives CDR1 SGHTA, CDR2 FQGNSA. This CDR3 is CASSFQTSGMPYNEQFF. As DNA, the CDR3 is TGTGCCAGCAGCTTCCAGACTAGCGGGATGCCCTACAATGAGCAGTTCTTC.

The rearrangement joins TRBV6-5 to TRBJ1-6; D remains ambiguous. Germline V gene data show CDR1 as MNHEY and CDR2 as SVGAGI. The V gene lost 5 bases and the J gene lost 11 bases, with 13 bases spanning the gap. This CDR3 comprises 13 residues. CDR3 sequence reads: CASSEAQATPLHF. The CDR3 DNA sequence: TGTGCCAGCAGTGAAGCGCAAGCGACACCCCTCCACTTT.

V is TRBV10-3 and J is TRBJ2-2, with a weak D call TRBD2 (5 bases). The CDR3 covers 16 residues. CDR1 and CDR2 (germline): ENHRY, SYGVKD. V was pared by 4 bases and J by 1 base, with 13 bases between. DNA for the CDR3: TGTGCCATCAGTGGCTGGACCCGGGGGAACACCGGGGAGCTGTTTTTT. Translated: CAISGWTRGNTGELFF.

The genes are TRBV27 and TRBJ2-7; 7 bases agree with TRBD1. CDR1 and CDR2 (germline): MNHEY, SMNVEV (reference sequence). The CDR3 contains 14 residues. V lost 0 bases, J lost 1 base, and 0 bases stayed unmatched. In DNA, the CDR3 is TGTGCCAGCAGTTTATCGGGACAGTCCTACGAGCAGTACTTC. It specifies CASSLSGQSYEQYF.

This chain uses TRBV5-5 with TRBJ1-2, with 9 bases that match TRBD1. V dropped 3 bases and J dropped 13; count of bases not matched to a gene: 10. CDR3 length: 13 residues. The germline V gene encodes CDR1 SGHKS and CDR2 YYEKEE (reference sequence). The CDR3 here is CASSSGQGRYGTF. As DNA, the CDR3 is TGTGCCAGCAGCTCAGGACAGGGGAGGTACGGCACCTTC.

This chain connects TRBV11-2 to TRBJ1-5, with no clear D. The CDR3 spans 13 residues. Germline loops: CDR1 SGHAT, CDR2 FQNNGV. Trimming stripped 1 base from V and 2 bases from J, with 3 bases between. CDR3 in amino acids: CASSLGRNQPQHF. For the CDR3, the DNA is TGTGCCAGCAGCTTAGGCCGCAATCAGCCCCAGCATTTT.

The J gene is TRBJ2-7, the V gene TRBV6-1; no clear D. Germline V gene sequence: CDR1 MNHNS, CDR2 SASEGT. The V end was cut by 7 bases, the J end by 5 bases, with 9 bases between. The length of the CDR3 is 11 residues. This CDR3 reads CASTERDEQYF. The DNA of the CDR3 is TGTGCCAGCACCGAACGGGACGAGCAGTACTTC.

The CDR3 region is CASSKWGESSDEQFF. The DNA for the CDR3 is TGTGCCAGCAGCAAGTGGGGGGAATCGAGCGATGAGCAGTTCTTC. V gene TRBV27 combines with J gene TRBJ2-1, with D perhaps matching TRBD2 (6 bases). CDR1 and CDR2 from the germline V gene are MNHEY and SMNVEV (reference sequence). The CDR3 length is 15 residues. V was shortened by 6 bases and J by 8 bases, with 20 bases between the two germline ends.